Listed here are 22 T cell receptor beta chains from one sample, sequenced in a study of T cell repertoires in cytomegalovirus infection (dated by TCRdb to between 2018 and 2021). TCRdb names Illumina HiSeq 1500 as the instrument used. The public sequencing data were trimmed at Q25 with fastp and processed into clonotypes with MiXCR by TCRdb, which kept only in-frame beta chains. Identical CDR3 proteins give one entry, which carries the most common genes and DNA. This sample comprises roughly 190,000 distinct CDR3 sequences, 9.5% of them detected only once. Roughly 5.1% of the sample goes to the ten largest clones. The sequencing input was PBMCs. Every receptor here comes from a human donor in good health (CMV status not recorded). Some clones in this sample may be carry-over from other donors' samples.

Many counts were recorded for this clonotype. The chain couples TRBV19 to TRBJ1-6, with D possibly matching TRBD1 (6 bases). The CDR3 has 15 amino acids. Looked up from germline, CDR1 is LNHDA and CDR2 is SQIVND (reference sequence). Trimming removed 6 bases at V and 7 bases at J, with 16 bases between. As DNA, the CDR3 is TGTGCCAGTAGACCAGATGGACAGATGAATTCACCCCTCCACTTT. It yields the protein CASRPDGQMNSPLHF.

The chain recombines TRBV29-1 with TRBJ1-3; a weak D match, TRBD1 (5 bases). Trimming removed 3 bases at V and 4 bases at J, with 13 bases between. The CDR3 runs to 14 residues. Germline lookup yields CDR1 SQVTM and CDR2 ANQGSEA. This CDR3 reads CSVESQGGGNTIYF. As DNA, the CDR3 is TGCAGCGTTGAGTCCCAGGGAGGCGGAAACACCATATATTTT.

This clonotype was observed a handful of times. The chain employs TRBV7-2 and TRBJ1-4; 8 bases match TRBD1. This CDR3 contains 15 residues. Germline CDR1 and CDR2: SGHTA and FQGNSA. The junction had 4 bases not matched to a gene; V was cut back by 5 bases and J by 2 bases. This CDR3 is CASSPYRGTNEKLFF. Here the CDR3 DNA reads TGTGCCAGCAGCCCATACAGGGGGACTAATGAAAAACTGTTTTTT.

In its sample, this clonotype was seen a few times. The chain carries TRBV4-3 and TRBJ2-7; perhaps TRBD1 as D (6 bases). Germline-derived CDR1 and CDR2 are LGHNA and YSLEER. V was cut by 0 bases and J by 3 bases, with 12 bases left in between. This CDR3 spans 15 amino acids. CDR3 sequence (DNA): TGCGCCAGCAGCCAAGATACCCAGGGGCTCTACGAGCAGTACTTC. This gives the protein CASSQDTQGLYEQYF.

This clonotype was seen ten or more times. The chain has TRBV12-3 or TRBV12-4 and TRBJ2-5, with 14 bases identical to TRBD2. CDR3 size: 15 residues. The J segment lost 5 bases and the V segment lost 5 bases, leaving 4 bases of the junction unmatched. The CDR3: CASSPRLAGGETQYF. The CDR3 bases are TGTGCCAGCAGTCCTAGACTAGCGGGAGGGGAGACCCAGTACTTC.

The gene calls are TRBV30 and TRBJ1-2; TRBD1 might be the D (5 bases). Trimming left V 0 bases short and J 1 base short, with 9 bases between. Germline CDR1 and CDR2: GTSNPN and SVGIG (reference sequence). This CDR3 is 14 amino acids long. In DNA, the CDR3 is TGTGCCTGGAGTGTACGGGGACTTAACTATGGCTACACCTTC. Its translation is CAWSVRGLNYGYTF. The variable domain in full, with the rest retrieved from reference TRBV30 and TRBJ1-2, is SQTIHQWPATLVQPVGSPLSLECTVEGTSNPNLYWYRQAAGRGLQLLFYSVGIGQISSEVPQNLSASRPQDRQFILSSKKLLLSDSGFYLCAWSVRGLNYGYTFGSGTRLTVV.

This clonotype has at least ten counts. The genes are TRBV28 and TRBJ2-7; D gene ambiguous. This CDR3 spans 11 amino acids. Trimming took off 1 base at V and 7 bases at J, with 5 bases between the two ends. Germline V gene sequence: CDR1 MDHEN, CDR2 SYDVKM. The CDR3 loop is CASSLFREQYF. The DNA for the CDR3 is TGTGCCAGCAGTTTATTTCGGGAGCAGTACTTC.

The gene calls are TRBV20-1 and TRBJ1-2, with unresolved D. With 1 base removed from V and 6 bases from J, the gap between germline ends came to 9 bases. The CDR3 has 12 amino acids. CDR1 is DFQATT, CDR2 SNEGSKA, per germline (reference sequence). CDR3 protein: CSARANPHGYTF. CDR3 DNA sequence: TGCAGTGCTAGAGCCAACCCCCATGGCTACACCTTC.

Ten or more counts support this clonotype. The chain links TRBV7-3 to TRBJ1-2; D gene ambiguous. This CDR3 has 15 residues. The germline gives CDR1 SGHTA, CDR2 FQGTGA. Trimming removed 2 bases from V and 4 bases from J, with 14 bases in between. As DNA, the CDR3 is TGTGCCAGCAGCTTAGAGGCCGACGTTTCCTATGGCTACACCTTC. Translated, it gives CASSLEADVSYGYTF. The variable domain in full, with the rest retrieved from reference TRBV7-3 and TRBJ1-2, is GAGVSQTPSNKVTEKGKYVELRCDPISGHTALYWYRQSLGQGPEFLIYFQGTGAADDSGLPNDRFFAVRPEGSVSTLKIQRTERGDSAVYLCASSLEADVSYGYTFGSGTRLTVV.

A few counts support this clonotype. V and J are TRBV9 and TRBJ2-3; 10 bases map to TRBD2. Losses at the gene ends were 0 bases for V and 7 bases for J; bases not matched to a gene: 5. This CDR3 has 15 residues. Germline V gene sequence: CDR1 SGDLS, CDR2 YYNGEE. This chain's CDR3 is CASSVASGSSNTQYF. The CDR3 DNA sequence: TGTGCCAGCAGCGTAGCTAGCGGGAGTTCAAATACGCAGTATTTT.

This clonotype came up a few times. CDR3 nucleotides: TGTGCCAGCAGCGCGACTAGCGGGGGGGGCGGAGATGAGCAGTTCTTC. Encoded protein: CASSATSGGGGDEQFF. This chain joins TRBV9 and TRBJ2-1, with 14 bases matching TRBD2. The trim removed 3 bases at V and 8 bases at J, leaving 7 bases unmatched. The CDR3 loop spans 16 amino acids. Per germline, CDR1 SGDLS and CDR2 YYNGEE.

Ten or more counts support this clonotype. The V and J genes are TRBV7-2 and TRBJ1-1; no clear D. The CDR3 is 14 residues long. The V end was cut by 1 base, the J end by 3 bases, with 9 bases between. From germline, CDR1 is SGHTA and CDR2 FQGNSA. The CDR3 DNA reads as TGTGCCAGCAGCTTAGGACCATGGGACACTGAAGCTTTCTTT. Its protein product is CASSLGPWDTEAFF.

The rearrangement uses TRBV7-9 and TRBJ2-7; D call uncertain. The V end lost 3 bases, the J end lost 2 bases, and 8 bases lay between the germline ends. This CDR3 contains 13 residues. Germline V CDR1 and CDR2: SEHNR, FQNEAQ (reference sequence). DNA of the CDR3: TGTGCCAGCAGCTTCCCGGCCACCTACGAGCAGTACTTC. Translating it yields CASSFPATYEQYF.

This clonotype has at least ten counts. The chain joins TRBV7-8 to TRBJ2-2; no firm D call. Trimming took 1 base from V and 3 from J, leaving 9 bases between them. This CDR3 is 15 amino acids long. CDR1 is SGHVS and CDR2 is FQNEAQ in the germline V gene. The CDR3 nucleotides are TGTGCCAGCAGCTTAGGACCTAGGGACACCGGGGAGCTGTTTTTT. Translating gives CASSLGPRDTGELFF.

This clonotype was recorded a few times. The chain has TRBV7-9 and TRBJ2-3; D possibly corresponds to TRBD2 (6 bases). Trimming took 5 bases from V and 4 from J, leaving 13 bases between them. Germline lookup yields CDR1 SEHNR and CDR2 FQNEAQ (reference sequence). The CDR3 has 14 residues. DNA of the CDR3: TGTGCCAGCAGCCCCCGGGCTAGCGCAGATACGCAGTATTTT. Its protein product is CASSPRASADTQYF.

The J gene is TRBJ2-7, the V gene TRBV9, with 9 bases identical to TRBD2. The CDR3 totals 15 residues. J lost 4 bases, V lost 4 bases, and 9 bases had no gene match. Germline CDR1 reads SGDLS; CDR2 reads YYNGEE. The CDR3 DNA reads as TGTGCCAGCAGCACCGACCTAGCGGGGCTGTACGAGCAGTACTTC. It translates to CASSTDLAGLYEQYF.

This clonotype has at least ten counts. The rearrangement uses TRBV6-2 or TRBV6-3 and TRBJ2-7; D is ambiguous. The germline V gene encodes CDR1 MNHEY and CDR2 SVGEGT. This CDR3 region has 12 residues. V was pared by 5 bases and J by 7 bases, with 12 bases between. CDR3 residues: CASSDPTEEQYF. The DNA for the CDR3 is TGTGCCAGCAGTGACCCGACGGAAGAGCAGTACTTC.

This clonotype was recorded many times. The rearrangement links TRBV7-8 to TRBJ2-3, with D possibly matching TRBD2 (5 bases). Germline CDR1 is SGHVS and CDR2 is FQNEAQ. The CDR3 runs to 14 residues. The V end was cut by 1 base, the J end by 5 bases, with 10 bases between. CDR3 DNA: TGTGCCAGCAGCTTAGGTCCGGGGAGAGATACGCAGTATTTT. Translation gives CASSLGPGRDTQYF. Looking up the rest from reference TRBV7-8 and TRBJ2-3 gives the full variable domain: GAGVSQSPRYKVAKRGQDVALRCDPISGHVSLFWYQQALGQGPEFLTYFQNEAQLDKSGLPSDRFFAERPEGSVSTLKIQRTQQEDSAVYLCASSLGPGRDTQYFGPGTRLTVL.

The CDR3 DNA sequence: TGTGCCAGCAGCCCCGAACAGGGGCACACCGGGGAGCTGTTTTTT. Translating gives CASSPEQGHTGELFF. The chain has TRBV7-3 and TRBJ2-2, with 7 positions matching TRBD1. The CDR3 length is 15 residues. The germline V gene encodes CDR1 SGHTA and CDR2 FQGTGA. V shed 5 bases and J 3 bases; nucleotides not matched to a gene: 6.

This clonotype was found many times. V gene TRBV6-6 combines with J gene TRBJ1-2; 9 bases map to TRBD1. This CDR3 is built from 15 residues. V trimming: 5 bases; J trimming: 1 base; junction bases outside the gene matches: 5. The germline V gene encodes CDR1 MNHNY and CDR2 SVGAGI (reference sequence). The CDR3: CASSPGDRVNYGYTF. The CDR3 DNA follows: TGTGCCAGCAGTCCGGGGGACAGGGTTAACTATGGCTACACCTTC.

The V call is TRBV11-2, the J call TRBJ2-7; D is perhaps TRBD2 (5 bases). This CDR3 region has 13 residues. The germline V gene has CDR1 SGHAT and CDR2 FQNNGV. Between the trimmed V and J ends, which lost 4 bases and 4 bases, there was a span of 11 bases. In DNA form, the CDR3 reads TGTGCCAGCAGCTCGAGGGTGGGGTACGAGCAGTACTTC. This gives the protein CASSSRVGYEQYF.

This clonotype showed up just a few times. J is TRBJ2-3 and V is TRBV4-3; D is unresolved. This CDR3 has 14 amino acids. The V end lost 0 bases, the J end lost 9 bases, and 13 bases lay between the germline ends. Per the germline V gene, CDR1 is LGHNA and CDR2 is YSLEER. The CDR3 DNA reads as TGCGCCAGCAGCCAAGAAGACCCTGGGGTAACGCAGTATTTT. Translating it yields CASSQEDPGVTQYF.